Listed below are T cell receptor beta chains from one sample, sequenced in a study of CD8 T cell repertoires and HIV-1 epitope variants. Data came from immunoSEQ multiplex PCR; TCRdb stores just in-frame clones and leaves some out. The data show 5,100 or so clones, with approximately 65% seen just once and 43% held by the top ten. These receptors' targets are unknown. The sample was cultured CD8+ T cells derived from PBMCs. The receptors stem from a male donor with HIV. Both conserved end residues are part of each CDR3. The order of the fields is J gene, D gene, clone size, V gene, CDR3 DNA, CDR3 protein. The D gene is left open where the match is weak. Rows may omit the clone size; those that give it use once, few, many or a size class.

>TRBJ1-2|-|once|TRBV5-6
TGTGCCAGCAGCGAAGGGCCTCTCTATGGCTACACCTTC
CASSEGPLYGYTF
>TRBJ2-1|-|-|TRBV7-9
TGTGCCAGCAGCTTACTGGCAGGGTCCTACAATGAGCAGTTCTTC
CASSLLAGSYNEQFF
>TRBJ1-5|-|-|TRBV28
TGTGCCAGCAATTCGGACGCCTGGCCCTATAGCAATCAGCCCCAGCATTTT
CASNSDAWPYSNQPQHF
>TRBJ2-3|-|few|TRBV5-1
TGCGCCAGCAGCTTTGATAAGACCACAGATACGCAGTATTTT
CASSFDKTTDTQYF
>TRBJ2-5|TRBD1|-|TRBV29-1
TGCAGCGTTGAAGTAAGCGGGACAGGGGGAGAGACCCAGTACTTC
CSVEVSGTGGETQYF
>TRBJ1-5|-|-|TRBV19
TGTGCCAGTAGTATAGTGCAGGGCAATCAGCCCCAGCATTTT
CASSIVQGNQPQHF
>TRBJ1-2|TRBD1|few|TRBV5-3
TGTGCCAGAACCGGGACAGCTAACTATGGCTACACCTTC
CARTGTANYGYTF
>TRBJ2-1|-|-|TRBV7-2
TGTGCCAGCGGGGACAATGAGCAGTTCTTC
CASGDNEQFF
>TRBJ2-1|TRBD1|few|TRBV2
TGTGCCAGCAGTGAACCCAAGGACAGGGTGGTTGGGAATGAGCAGTTCTTC
CASSEPKDRVVGNEQFF
>TRBJ2-7|TRBD1|-|TRBV11-2
TGTGCCAGCAGCGACGGACAGGGGTTCGGGTCCTACGAGCAGTACTTC
CASSDGQGFGSYEQYF
>TRBJ2-1|TRBD1|few|TRBV6-1
TGTGCCAGCAGGGACAGGGGCTCCTACAATGAGCAGTTCTTC
CASRDRGSYNEQFF
>TRBJ1-1|-|-|TRBV4-3
TGCGCCAGCAGCCAAGATTTCGGCAGGATGAACACTGAAGCTTTCTTT
CASSQDFGRMNTEAFF
>TRBJ1-2|-|-|TRBV29-1
TGCAGCGTTGAAGATCCGGAGTATTCCTATGGCTACACCTTC
CSVEDPEYSYGYTF
>TRBJ1-1|-|once|TRBV6-5
TGTGCCAGCAGTTACGAACGGATGAACACTGAAGCTTTCTTT
CASSYERMNTEAFF
>TRBJ1-5|TRBD1|-|TRBV28
TGTGCCAGCACCCAATTTTGGGCCGACAGGGATGGAAATCAGCCCCAGCATTTT
CASTQFWADRDGNQPQHF
>TRBJ2-2|-|-|TRBV5-1
TGCGCCAGCAGCTTAGTAGACCGGGAGCTGTTTTTT
CASSLVDRELFF
>TRBJ2-5|TRBD2|-|TRBV29-1
TGCAGCGTTGGGGTTCGGGGGACTATCCAAGAGACCCAGTACTTC
CSVGVRGTIQETQYF
>TRBJ2-7|-|-|TRBV11-3
TGTGCCAGCAGCACGGGGGACGAGCAGTACTTC
CASSTGDEQYF
>TRBJ2-1|TRBD2|-|TRBV6-5
TGTGCCAGCAGTTACTCGGGACTAGCGGGGGGGAATGAGCAGTTCTTC
CASSYSGLAGGNEQFF
>TRBJ1-1|-|few|TRBV30
TGTGCCTGGAGTCGCAGCCCCCACGGGGCTTTCTTT
CAWSRSPHGAFF
>TRBJ1-4|TRBD1|once|TRBV9
TGTGCCAGCAGCGTAGACAGGGGGCCTAATGAAAAACTGTTTTTT
CASSVDRGPNEKLFF
>TRBJ2-7|TRBD2|-|TRBV5-1
TGCGCCAGCAGTCGGACTAGCGGGACTACTAGCTCCTACGAGCAGTACTTC
CASSRTSGTTSSYEQYF
>TRBJ2-7|TRBD1|-|TRBV27
TGTGCCAGCAGAGTCGGGACAGCTCCACACGAGCAGTACTTC
CASRVGTAPHEQYF
>TRBJ1-1|-|-|TRBV10-2
TGCGCCAGCAGTGACGGGGGCACTGAAGCTTTCTTT
CASSDGGTEAFF
>TRBJ1-2|-|few|TRBV28
TGTGCCAGCAGTGCGCCCAACGTGGACAGCCTCAGTGGCTACACCTTC
CASSAPNVDSLSGYTF
>TRBJ1-1|-|once|TRBV30
TGTGCCTGGAGGGGGTGGGCATCCACTGAAGCTTTCTTT
CAWRGWASTEAFF
>TRBJ1-1|-|-|TRBV7-6
TGTGCCAGCAGCAGCGCCGGGACTGAAGCTTTCTTT
CASSSAGTEAFF
>TRBJ2-3|-|-|TRBV7-9
TGTGCCAGCAGCTTAGATGTGCCGGGCCCAGATACGCAGTATTTT
CASSLDVPGPDTQYF
>TRBJ2-2|TRBD1|few|TRBV6-1
TGTGCCAGCAGTCTGGGACAGCACACCGGGGAGCTGTTTTTT
CASSLGQHTGELFF
>TRBJ1-2|-|-|TRBV7-9
TGTGCCAGCAGCTTAGAGGGGGGCGGCTACACCTTC
CASSLEGGGYTF
>TRBJ1-1|-|few|TRBV5-1
TGCGCCAGCAGCTTGGCCACAGGCGGAACTGAAGCTTTCTTT
CASSLATGGTEAFF
>TRBJ2-7|TRBD1|-|TRBV15
TGTGCCACCAGCAGAGTTAGGGGGCCCTACGAGCAGTACTTC
CATSRVRGPYEQYF
>TRBJ2-3|TRBD2|-|TRBV5-1
TGCGCCAGCAGTTTTAGCGGGGGCACAGATACGCAGTATTTT
CASSFSGGTDTQYF
>TRBJ2-1|-|-|TRBV18
TGTGCCAGCTCACTAGACCTAAACTACAATGAGCAGTTCTTC
CASSLDLNYNEQFF
>TRBJ2-7|-|-|TRBV2
TGTGCCAGCAGTGCCTCCGGGACCGGCGAGCAGTACTTC
CASSASGTGEQYF
>TRBJ2-7|-|-|TRBV5-6
TGTGCCAGCAGCTCGGGGTACGAGCAGTACTTC
CASSSGYEQYF
>TRBJ2-1|-|-|TRBV29-1
TGCAGCGTTGGGGAGAGACAGGGAGGGGGAAACAATGAGCAGTTCTTC
CSVGERQGGGNNEQFF